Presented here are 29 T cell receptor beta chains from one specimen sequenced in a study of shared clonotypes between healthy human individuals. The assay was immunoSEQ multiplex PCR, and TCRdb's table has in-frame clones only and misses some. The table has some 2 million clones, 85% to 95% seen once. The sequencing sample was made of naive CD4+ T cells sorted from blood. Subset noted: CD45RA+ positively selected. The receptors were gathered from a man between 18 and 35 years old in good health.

DNA of the CDR3: TGTGCCAGCAGCCAAGGCTGGAGGGGATACACCGGGGAGCTGTTTTTT. The encoded protein is CASSQGWRGYTGELFF. J is TRBJ2-2 and V is TRBV14, with a possible D match to TRBD2 (6 bases). There are 16 residues in the CDR3. Germline-derived CDR1 and CDR2 are SGHDN and FVKESK. The V end was cut by 1 base, the J end by 3 bases, with 12 bases between. Variable domain in full (rest from reference TRBV14 and TRBJ2-2): EAGVTQFPSHSVIEKGQTVTLRCDPISGHDNLYWYRRVMGKEIKFLLHFVKESKQDESGMPNNRFLAERTGGTYSTLKVQPAELEDSGVYFCASSQGWRGYTGELFFGEGSRLTVL.

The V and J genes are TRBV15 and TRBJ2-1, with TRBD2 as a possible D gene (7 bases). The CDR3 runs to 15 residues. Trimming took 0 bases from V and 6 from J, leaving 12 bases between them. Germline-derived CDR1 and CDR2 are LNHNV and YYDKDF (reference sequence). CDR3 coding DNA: TGTGCCACCAGCAGAGATCGGGGGGCGGGCAATGAGCAGTTCTTC. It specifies CATSRDRGAGNEQFF.

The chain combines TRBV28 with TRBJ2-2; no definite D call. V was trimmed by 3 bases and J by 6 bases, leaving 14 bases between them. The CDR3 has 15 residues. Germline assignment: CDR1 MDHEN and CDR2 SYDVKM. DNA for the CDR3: TGTGCCAGCAGTTTTCGCTGGGGTCGCGCCGGGGAGCTGTTTTTT. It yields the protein CASSFRWGRAGELFF. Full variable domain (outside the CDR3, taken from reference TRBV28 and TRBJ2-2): DVKVTQSSRYLVKRTGEKVFLECVQDMDHENMFWYRQDPGLGLRLIYFSYDVKMKEKGDIPEGYSVSREKKERFSLILESASTNQTSMYLCASSFRWGRAGELFFGEGSRLTVL.

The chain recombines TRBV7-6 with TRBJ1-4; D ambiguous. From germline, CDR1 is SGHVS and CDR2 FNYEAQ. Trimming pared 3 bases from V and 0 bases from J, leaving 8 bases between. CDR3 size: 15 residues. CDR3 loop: CASSLRAATNEKLFF. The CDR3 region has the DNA TGTGCCAGCAGCTTGAGGGCCGCAACTAATGAAAAACTGTTTTTT. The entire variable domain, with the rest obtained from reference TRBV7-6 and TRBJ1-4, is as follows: GAGVSQSPRYKVTKRGQDVALRCDPISGHVSLYWYRQALGQGPEFLTYFNYEAQQDKSGLPNDRFSAERPEGSISTLTIQRTEQRDSAMYRCASSLRAATNEKLFFGSGTQLSVL.

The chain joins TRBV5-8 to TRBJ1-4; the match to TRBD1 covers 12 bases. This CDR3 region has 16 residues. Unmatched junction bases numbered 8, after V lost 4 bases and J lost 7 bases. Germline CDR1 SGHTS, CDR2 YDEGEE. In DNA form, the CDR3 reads TGTGCCAGCAGCCGAGGGACAGGGGGCTCCAGTGAAAAACTGTTTTTT. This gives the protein CASSRGTGGSSEKLFF.

DNA for the CDR3: TGTGCCAGCAGTGGGGAATTTAACTATGGCTACACCTTC. As protein: CASSGEFNYGYTF. The gene calls are TRBV2 and TRBJ1-2; D is unclear. CDR3 length: 13 amino acids. The germline gives CDR1 SNHLY, CDR2 FYNNEI. The germline V and J ends were trimmed by 4 bases and 1 base, with 7 bases remaining between them.

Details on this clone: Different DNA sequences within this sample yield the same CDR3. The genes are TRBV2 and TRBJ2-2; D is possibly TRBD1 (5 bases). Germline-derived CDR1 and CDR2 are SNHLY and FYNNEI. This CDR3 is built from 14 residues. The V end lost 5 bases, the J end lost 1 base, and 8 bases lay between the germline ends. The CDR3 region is CASSSQGNTGELFF. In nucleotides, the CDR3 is TGTGCCAGCAGTTCCCAGGGGAACACCGGGGAGCTGTTTTTT.

The CDR3 loop reads CSARQPQETQYF. The DNA of the CDR3 is TGCAGCGCCAGACAGCCACAAGAGACCCAGTACTTC. V is TRBV29-1 and J is TRBJ2-5; perhaps TRBD1 as D (5 bases). Deletions cut 7 bases from V and 2 bases from J, with 11 bases between. The CDR3 length is 12 residues. In germline, CDR1 is SQVTM, CDR2 ANQGSEA.

CDR3 nucleotide sequence: TGTGCCAGTAGTAAGGGGGGGGGCCGATTAAGAACAGATACGCAGTATTTT. Protein: CASSKGGGRLRTDTQYF. The V gene is TRBV19, the J gene TRBJ2-3; D might be TRBD2 (7 bases). CDR1 and CDR2 (germline): LNHDA, SQIVND (reference sequence). Trimming removed 4 bases at V and 3 bases at J, with 20 bases between. This CDR3 comprises 17 residues.

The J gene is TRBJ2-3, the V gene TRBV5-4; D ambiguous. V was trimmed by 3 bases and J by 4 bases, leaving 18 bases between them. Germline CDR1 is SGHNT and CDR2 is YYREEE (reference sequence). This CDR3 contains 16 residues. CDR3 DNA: TGTGCCAGCAGCTCGATAGGCCTAAAGGATGCAGATACGCAGTATTTT. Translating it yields CASSSIGLKDADTQYF. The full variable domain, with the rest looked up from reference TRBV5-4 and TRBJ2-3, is ETGVTQSPTHLIKTRGQQVTLRCSSQSGHNTVSWYQQALGQGPQFIFQYYREEENGRGNFPPRFSGLQFPNYSSELNVNALELDDSALYLCASSSIGLKDADTQYFGPGTRLTVL.

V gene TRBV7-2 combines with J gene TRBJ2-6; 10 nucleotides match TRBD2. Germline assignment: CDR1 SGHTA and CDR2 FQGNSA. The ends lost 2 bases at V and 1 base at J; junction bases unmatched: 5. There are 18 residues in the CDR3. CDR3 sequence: CASSLLASGSSGANVLTF. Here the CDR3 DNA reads TGTGCCAGCAGCTTACTGGCTAGCGGGAGTTCTGGGGCCAACGTCCTGACTTTC.

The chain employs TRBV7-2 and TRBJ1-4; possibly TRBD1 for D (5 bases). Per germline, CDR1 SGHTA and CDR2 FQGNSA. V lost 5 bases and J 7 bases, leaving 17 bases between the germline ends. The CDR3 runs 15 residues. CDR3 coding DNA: TGTGCCAGCAGCCTAGGGCTGGCAGGGAGTGAAAAACTGTTTTTT. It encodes CASSLGLAGSEKLFF.

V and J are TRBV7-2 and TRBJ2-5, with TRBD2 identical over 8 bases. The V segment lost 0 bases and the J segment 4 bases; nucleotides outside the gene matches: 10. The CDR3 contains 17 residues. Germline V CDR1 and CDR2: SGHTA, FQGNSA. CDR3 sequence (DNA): TGTGCCAGCAGCTTAGCGGGGGGGCGGGAGGCCAGAGAGACCCAGTACTTC. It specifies CASSLAGGREARETQYF.

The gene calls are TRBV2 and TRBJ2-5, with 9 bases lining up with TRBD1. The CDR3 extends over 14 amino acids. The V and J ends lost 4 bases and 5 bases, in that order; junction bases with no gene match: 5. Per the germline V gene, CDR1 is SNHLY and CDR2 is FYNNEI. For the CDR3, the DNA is TGTGCCAGCAGTGGCGGGACAGGGAGGGAGACCCAGTACTTC. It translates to CASSGGTGRETQYF.

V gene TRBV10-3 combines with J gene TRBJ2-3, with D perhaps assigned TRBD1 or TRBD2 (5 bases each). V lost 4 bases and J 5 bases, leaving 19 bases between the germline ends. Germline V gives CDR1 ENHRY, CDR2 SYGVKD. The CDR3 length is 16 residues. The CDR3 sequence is CAISADRGIQGDTQYF. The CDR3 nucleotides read TGTGCCATCAGTGCGGATAGAGGGATCCAGGGAGATACGCAGTATTTT.

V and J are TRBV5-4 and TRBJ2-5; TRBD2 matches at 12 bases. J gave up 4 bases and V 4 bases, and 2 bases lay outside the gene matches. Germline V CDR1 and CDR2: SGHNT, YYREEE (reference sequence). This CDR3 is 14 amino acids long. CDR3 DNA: TGTGCCAGCAGCAAGGGACTAGCGGGAGAGACCCAGTACTTC. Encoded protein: CASSKGLAGETQYF.

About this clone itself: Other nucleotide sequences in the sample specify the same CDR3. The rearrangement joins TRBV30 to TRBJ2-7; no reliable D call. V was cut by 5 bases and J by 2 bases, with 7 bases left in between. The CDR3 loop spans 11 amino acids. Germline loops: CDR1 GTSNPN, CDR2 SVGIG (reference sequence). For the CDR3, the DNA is TGTGCCTGGTCGGCAGCCTACGAGCAGTACTTC. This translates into CAWSAAYEQYF.

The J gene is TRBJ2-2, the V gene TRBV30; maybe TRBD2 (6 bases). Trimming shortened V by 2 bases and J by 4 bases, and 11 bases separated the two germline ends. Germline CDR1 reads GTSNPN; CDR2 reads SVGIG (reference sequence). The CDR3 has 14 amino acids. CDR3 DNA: TGTGCCTGGAGTTATTCCGGGGGCACCGGGGAGCTGTTTTTT. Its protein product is CAWSYSGGTGELFF.

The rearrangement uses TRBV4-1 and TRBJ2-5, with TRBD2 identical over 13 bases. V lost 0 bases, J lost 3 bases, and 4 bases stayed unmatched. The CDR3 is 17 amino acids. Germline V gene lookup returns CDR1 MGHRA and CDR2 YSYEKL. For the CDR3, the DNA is TGCGCCAGCAGCCAAGATCGTGGACTAGCGGGAGAAGAGACCCAGTACTTC. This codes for CASSQDRGLAGEETQYF.

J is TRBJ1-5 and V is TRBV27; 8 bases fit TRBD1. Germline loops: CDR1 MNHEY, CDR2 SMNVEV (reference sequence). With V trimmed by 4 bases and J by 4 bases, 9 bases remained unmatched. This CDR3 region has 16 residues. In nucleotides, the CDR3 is TGTGCCAGCAGTTCGCGAAACAGGGGGACTAATCAGCCCCAGCATTTT. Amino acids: CASSSRNRGTNQPQHF.

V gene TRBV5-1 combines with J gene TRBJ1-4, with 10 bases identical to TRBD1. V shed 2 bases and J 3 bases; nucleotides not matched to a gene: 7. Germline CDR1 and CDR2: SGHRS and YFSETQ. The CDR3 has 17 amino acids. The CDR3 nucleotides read TGCGCCAGCAGCTTACTGGGACAGGGGACTTCTAATGAAAAACTGTTTTTT. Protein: CASSLLGQGTSNEKLFF.

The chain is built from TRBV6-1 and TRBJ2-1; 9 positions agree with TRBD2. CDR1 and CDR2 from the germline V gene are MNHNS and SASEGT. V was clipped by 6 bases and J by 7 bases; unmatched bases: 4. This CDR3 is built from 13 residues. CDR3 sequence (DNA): TGTGCCAGCAGGGCGGGAGGGTTGAATGAGCAGTTCTTC. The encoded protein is CASRAGGLNEQFF.

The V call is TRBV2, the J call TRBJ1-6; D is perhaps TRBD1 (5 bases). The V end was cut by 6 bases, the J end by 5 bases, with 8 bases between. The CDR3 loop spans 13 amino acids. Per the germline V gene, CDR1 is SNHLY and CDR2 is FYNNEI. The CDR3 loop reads CASSGDHNSPLHF. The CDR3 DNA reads TGTGCCAGCAGCGGGGACCATAATTCACCCCTCCACTTT.

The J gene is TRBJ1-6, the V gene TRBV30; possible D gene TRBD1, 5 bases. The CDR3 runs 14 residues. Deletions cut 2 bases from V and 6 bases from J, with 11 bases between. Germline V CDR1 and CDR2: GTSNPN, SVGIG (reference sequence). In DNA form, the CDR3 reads TGTGCCTGGAGTAGCGGGAGGGGTAATTCACCCCTCCACTTT. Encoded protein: CAWSSGRGNSPLHF.

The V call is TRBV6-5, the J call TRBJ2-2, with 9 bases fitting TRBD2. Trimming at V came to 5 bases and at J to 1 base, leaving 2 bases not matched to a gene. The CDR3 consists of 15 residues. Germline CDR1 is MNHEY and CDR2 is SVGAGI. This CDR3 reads CASSRLAVNTGELFF. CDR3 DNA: TGTGCCAGCAGTCGACTAGCGGTGAACACCGGGGAGCTGTTTTTT.

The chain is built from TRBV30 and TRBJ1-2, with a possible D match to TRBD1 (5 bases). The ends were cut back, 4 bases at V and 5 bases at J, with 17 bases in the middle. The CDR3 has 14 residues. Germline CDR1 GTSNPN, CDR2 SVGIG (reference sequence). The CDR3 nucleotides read TGTGCCTGGAACAGTAAGGGGTTAGAGTATGGCTACACCTTC. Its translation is CAWNSKGLEYGYTF.

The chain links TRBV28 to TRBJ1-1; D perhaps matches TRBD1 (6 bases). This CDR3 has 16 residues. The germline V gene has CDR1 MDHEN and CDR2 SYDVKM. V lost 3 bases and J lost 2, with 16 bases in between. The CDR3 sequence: CASSLGSRTANTEAFF. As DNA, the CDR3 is TGTGCCAGCAGTTTGGGCAGCCGGACAGCTAACACTGAAGCTTTCTTT.

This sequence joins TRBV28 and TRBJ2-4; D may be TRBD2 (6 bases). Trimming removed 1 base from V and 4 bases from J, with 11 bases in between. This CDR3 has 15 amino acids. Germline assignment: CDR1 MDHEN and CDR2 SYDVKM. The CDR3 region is CASSLSGEFKNIQYF. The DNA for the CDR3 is TGTGCCAGCAGTTTATCGGGGGAATTTAAAAACATTCAGTACTTC. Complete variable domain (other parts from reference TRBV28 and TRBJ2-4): DVKVTQSSRYLVKRTGEKVFLECVQDMDHENMFWYRQDPGLGLRLIYFSYDVKMKEKGDIPEGYSVSREKKERFSLILESASTNQTSMYLCASSLSGEFKNIQYFGAGTRLSVL.

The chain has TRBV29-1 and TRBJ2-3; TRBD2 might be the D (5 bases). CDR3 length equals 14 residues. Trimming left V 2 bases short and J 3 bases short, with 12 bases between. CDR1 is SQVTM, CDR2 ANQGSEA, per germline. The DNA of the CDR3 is TGCAGCGTTGAAATGGCCCCGGGGACAGATACGCAGTATTTT. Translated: CSVEMAPGTDTQYF.